Listed below are T cell receptor beta chains from one sample, sequenced in a study of T cells in localized non-small cell lung cancer. Repertoires were generated with immunoSEQ multiplex PCR, while TCRdb's copy carries only in-frame clones and drops some. This table holds roughly 66,000 clones, roughly nine tenths found once. The material sequenced was peripheral blood, taken before any cancer treatment. The source of these receptors is a woman aged 35 to 70 with stage I lung adenocarcinoma. CDR3s include the opening cysteine and the closing phenylalanine or tryptophan. Each record gives: V gene, D gene, clone size, J gene, CDR3 protein, CDR3 DNA. The D gene is left open where the match is weak. Not every row has a clone size; where given, it reads once, few, many or a size class.

>TRBV7-2|TRBD1|NA|TRBJ1-1
CASSFKGTGAEAFF
TGTGCCAGCAGCTTTAAAGGGACAGGTGCAGAAGCTTTCTTT
>TRBV7-9|NA|NA|TRBJ1-1
CASSLEAGATEAFF
TGTGCCAGCAGCTTAGAGGCAGGGGCGACTGAAGCTTTCTTT
>TRBV13|NA|NA|TRBJ1-5
CASSLGDGDQPQHF
TGTGCCAGCAGCTTAGGGGACGGAGATCAGCCCCAGCATTTT
>TRBV5-6|NA|NA|TRBJ2-1
CASRREKEQFF
TGTGCCAGCCGCAGGGAAAAGGAGCAGTTCTTC
>TRBV6-1|NA|once|TRBJ1-2
CASSEAPEGIGYTF
TGTGCCAGCAGTGAAGCGCCGGAAGGGATCGGCTACACCTTC
>TRBV5-5|NA|NA|TRBJ1-2
CASSLLGEFSYGYTF
TGTGCCAGCAGCTTGCTCGGGGAATTTTCCTATGGCTACACCTTC
>TRBV19|TRBD1|few|TRBJ1-2
CASSMGDRGLGYTF
TGTGCCAGTAGTATGGGGGACAGGGGATTAGGCTACACCTTC
>TRBV27|NA|NA|TRBJ2-1
CASSLLAVGEYINYNEQFF
TGTGCCAGCAGTTTGCTTGCGGTAGGGGAATATATCAACTACAATGAGCAGTTCTTC
>TRBV2|NA|NA|TRBJ1-5
CASSWGLGQPQHF
TGTGCCAGCAGTTGGGGTCTGGGCCAGCCCCAGCATTTT
>TRBV2|NA|NA|TRBJ1-1
CASSEAGADTEAFF
TGTGCCAGCAGTGAAGCGGGGGCGGACACTGAAGCTTTCTTT
>TRBV5-1|TRBD1|NA|TRBJ1-2
CASSRDRAYGYTF
TGCGCCAGCAGCAGGGACAGGGCTTATGGCTACACCTTC
>TRBV6-5|TRBD1|NA|TRBJ1-1
CASSWGDRGSEAFF
TGTGCCAGCAGTTGGGGGGACAGGGGGAGTGAAGCTTTCTTT
>TRBV6-1|NA|NA|TRBJ1-4
CASSANLGARQEKLFF
TGTGCCAGCAGTGCGAACTTAGGGGCCCGGCAAGAAAAACTGTTTTTT
>TRBV18|TRBD1|NA|TRBJ1-1
CASSDTGAPNTEAFF
TGTGCCAGCTCAGATACAGGGGCCCCGAACACTGAAGCTTTCTTT
>TRBV18|NA|NA|TRBJ1-1
CASSGDGGTEAFF
TGTGCCAGCTCAGGAGACGGGGGCACTGAAGCTTTCTTT
>TRBV19|TRBD1|NA|TRBJ2-7
CASSIYPGGTYEQYF
TGTGCCAGTAGTATCTACCCAGGGGGAACCTACGAGCAGTACTTC
>TRBV4-3|NA|few|TRBJ1-1
CASSQGRDTEAFF
TGCGCCAGCAGCCAAGGCCGGGACACTGAAGCTTTCTTT
>TRBV5-1|NA|NA|TRBJ1-1
CASSMGGTEAFF
TGCGCCAGCAGTATGGGGGGAACTGAAGCTTTCTTT
>TRBV7-5|NA|NA|TRBJ1-6
CVRRKTGFSYNSPLHF
TGTGTCAGAAGGAAGACAGGGTTTTCCTATAATTCACCCCTCCACTTT
>TRBV7-2|TRBD2|NA|TRBJ2-3
CASSATSGRRTDTQYF
TGTGCCAGCAGCGCTACTAGCGGGAGAAGAACAGATACGCAGTATTTT